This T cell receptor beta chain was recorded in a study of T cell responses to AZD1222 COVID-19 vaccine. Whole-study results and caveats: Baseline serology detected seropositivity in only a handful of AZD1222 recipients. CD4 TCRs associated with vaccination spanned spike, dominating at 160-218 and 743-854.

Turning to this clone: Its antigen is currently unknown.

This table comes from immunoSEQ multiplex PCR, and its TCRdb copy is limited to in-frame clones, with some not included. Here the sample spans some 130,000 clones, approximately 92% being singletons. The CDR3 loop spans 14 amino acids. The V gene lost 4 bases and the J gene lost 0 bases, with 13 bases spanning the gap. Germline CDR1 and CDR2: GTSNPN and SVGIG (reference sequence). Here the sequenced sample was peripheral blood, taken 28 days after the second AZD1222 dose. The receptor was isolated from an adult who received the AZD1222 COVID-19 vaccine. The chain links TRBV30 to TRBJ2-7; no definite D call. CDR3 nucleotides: TGTGCCTGGAAGAAGGCAGGAAGCTCCTACGAGCAGTACTTC. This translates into CAWKKAGSSYEQYF.